Presented here are 10 T cell receptor beta chains from one specimen sequenced in a study of blood T cells in healthy people across ages (dated by TCRdb to the mid-2010s). The library relied on 5' RACE. These reads were obtained on an Illumina HiSeq 2500. A second PCR of about 7 to 12 cycles was run with a J-beta primer mix and a sample-barcoded 5' primer. TCRdb reworked the public reads: Q25 trimming with fastp, MiXCR clone assembly, productive beta chains retained. When rows share a CDR3 protein, they turn into one entry using the most common DNA and genes. Counted in this sample were about 830,000 distinct CDR3 sequences; roughly 64% of them appeared once. The ten largest clonotypes hold approximately 21% of the sample. The sequenced sample consisted of blood. The receptors were sampled from a man aged 25-40 years in good health.

There are a few counts of this clonotype. The chain couples TRBV7-2 to TRBJ2-5; D might be TRBD1 or TRBD2, each matching 5 bases. Trimming removed 2 bases from V and 5 bases from J, with 12 bases in between. This CDR3 contains 14 residues. CDR1 is SGHTA and CDR2 is FQGNSA in the germline V gene. CDR3 nucleotide sequence: TGTGCCAGCAGCTTATTAGGGACGGGCGAGACCCAGTACTTC. It yields the protein CASSLLGTGETQYF.

The chain is built from TRBV6-5 and TRBJ1-2; 12 nucleotides match TRBD1. The J segment lost 4 bases and the V segment lost 3 bases, leaving 6 bases of the junction unmatched. The CDR3 extends over 16 amino acids. Germline V gene lookup returns CDR1 MNHEY and CDR2 SVGAGI. For the CDR3, the DNA is TGTGCCAGCAGTTATGGGGGGACAGGGGGCTTCTATGGCTACACCTTC. Amino acid sequence: CASSYGGTGGFYGYTF.

This sequence joins TRBV24-1 and TRBJ1-1; no firm D call. CDR3 length equals 13 residues. Looked up from germline, CDR1 is KGHDR and CDR2 is SFDVKD. V was pared by 9 bases and J by 8 bases, with 18 bases between. DNA of the CDR3: TGTGCCACCTACAGTGGGAAGGTTACAGAAGCTTTCTTT. It yields the protein CATYSGKVTEAFF.

The CDR3 DNA is TGCAGCGTTGAAGATCGGGGGACTAGCGGGGGAGAGACCCAGTACTTC. Its translation: CSVEDRGTSGGETQYF. The J gene is TRBJ2-5, the V gene TRBV29-1, with 14 positions matching TRBD2. The CDR3 consists of 16 residues. Germline CDR1 reads SQVTM; CDR2 reads ANQGSEA. V dropped 0 bases and J dropped 4; count of bases not matched to a gene: 4.

The V gene is TRBV24-1, the J gene TRBJ2-4; 8 bases agree with TRBD1. The CDR3 is made up of 15 amino acids. From germline, CDR1 is KGHDR and CDR2 SFDVKD. V lost 3 bases, J lost 5 bases, and 5 bases stayed unmatched. The CDR3, as DNA: TGTGCCACCAGTGATCCCGGGACAGGCCAAAACATTCAGTACTTC. Translated: CATSDPGTGQNIQYF.

V gene TRBV7-2 combines with J gene TRBJ2-7, with TRBD2 identical over 7 bases. V was pared by 6 bases and J by 5 bases, with 7 bases of the junction left unmatched. The germline V gene encodes CDR1 SGHTA and CDR2 FQGNSA. CDR3 length: 13 residues. This CDR3 reads CASSFGGEDEQYF. The CDR3 DNA is TGTGCCAGCAGTTTTGGGGGGGAGGACGAGCAGTACTTC.

This clonotype has only a few counts. V is TRBV12-3 or TRBV12-4 and J is TRBJ2-5, with D unclear. This CDR3 is 13 amino acids long. With 1 base removed from V and 2 bases from J, the gap between germline ends came to 5 bases. CDR3 sequence (DNA): TGTGCCAGCAGTTTAGTACAGCAAGAGACCCAGTACTTC. Residues: CASSLVQQETQYF.

The V and J genes are TRBV5-1 and TRBJ2-7; D is possibly TRBD2 (6 bases). There are 14 residues in the CDR3. Trimming took off 4 bases at V and 2 bases at J, with 13 bases between the two ends. Germline values: CDR1 SGHRS, CDR2 YFSETQ. The CDR3 nucleotides read TGCGCCAGCAGCCGGAGGGACGCAACCTACGAGCAGTACTTC. This translates into CASSRRDATYEQYF.

The chain couples TRBV11-2 to TRBJ2-7; no firm D call. Trimming took 2 bases from V and 1 from J, leaving 12 bases between them. The CDR3 has 15 residues. The V gene's germline CDR1 is SGHAT and CDR2 FQNNGV. The CDR3 DNA reads TGTGCCAGCAGCTTATTTGGCAGAGCGTCCTACGAGCAGTACTTC. Translation gives CASSLFGRASYEQYF.

The rearrangement joins TRBV20-1 to TRBJ2-4, with 10 bases lining up with TRBD1. The J call may be incorrect, as the DNA end agrees better with TRBJ2-7. Germline V lookup: CDR1 DFQATT, CDR2 SNEGSKA (reference sequence). This CDR3 has 13 residues. In nucleotides, the CDR3 is TGCAGTGCTGCCGGGACAGGGGCAGGCGAGCAGTACTTC. As protein: CSAAGTGAGEQYF.